Listed below are T cell receptor beta chains from one sample, sequenced in a study of CD8 T cells in Susac syndrome. TCRdb reanalysed the immunoSEQ multiplex PCR reads using MiXCR and keeps one entry per CDR3 protein. Of more than 200,000 distinct CDR3 sequences in the sample, just over 90% are singletons; the top ten hold around 0.067%. The specimen sequenced was CD4+ T cells from PBMCs. These receptors all come from a human donor with multiple sclerosis. Each CDR3 is given with its conserved first and last residue. A D gene is named only where the DNA matches it firmly. Part of the rows lack a size; the others show once, few, many or a class for expanded clones.

v_gene: TRBV20-1
d_gene: -
j_gene: TRBJ2-7
abundance: -
CDR3aa: CSASKSQGGSYEQYF
CDR3nt: TGCAGTGCTAGCAAAAGTCAGGGCGGAAGCTACGAGCAGTACTTC

v_gene: TRBV28
d_gene: TRBD1
j_gene: TRBJ1-2
abundance: -
CDR3aa: CASRDRGTYGYTF
CDR3nt: TGTGCCAGCAGGGACAGGGGGACCTATGGCTACACCTTC

v_gene: TRBV10-2
d_gene: TRBD2
j_gene: TRBJ2-1
abundance: -
CDR3aa: CASMEAGGYNEQFF
CDR3nt: TGCGCCAGCATGGAGGCGGGGGGCTACAATGAGCAGTTCTTC

v_gene: TRBV20-1
d_gene: -
j_gene: TRBJ1-1
abundance: once
CDR3aa: CSARGGGAFF
CDR3nt: TGCAGTGCTAGAGGTGGGGGGGCTTTCTTT

v_gene: TRBV12-3/TRBV12-4
d_gene: -
j_gene: TRBJ2-7
abundance: -
CDR3aa: CASSLGGGMTYEQYF
CDR3nt: TGTGCCAGCAGTTTAGGTGGAGGGATGACCTACGAGCAGTACTTC

v_gene: TRBV7-2
d_gene: TRBD2
j_gene: TRBJ2-1
abundance: -
CDR3aa: CASSSRTSGNHNEQFF
CDR3nt: TGTGCCAGCAGCTCCAGGACTAGCGGGAACCACAATGAGCAGTTCTTC

v_gene: TRBV12-3/TRBV12-4
d_gene: TRBD1
j_gene: TRBJ1-4
abundance: -
CDR3aa: CASSLKPGGKLFF
CDR3nt: TGTGCCAGCAGTTTGAAACCAGGGGGAAAACTGTTTTTT

v_gene: TRBV5-6
d_gene: TRBD1
j_gene: TRBJ1-5
abundance: once
CDR3aa: CASSLRVGTVDSNQPQHF
CDR3nt: TGTGCCAGCAGCCTACGTGTAGGGACAGTTGATAGCAATCAGCCCCAGCATTTT

v_gene: TRBV7-2
d_gene: -
j_gene: TRBJ1-2
abundance: -
CDR3aa: CASSLGRGVGDYGYTF
CDR3nt: TGTGCCAGCAGCTTAGGCAGGGGTGTAGGGGACTATGGCTACACCTTC

v_gene: TRBV18
d_gene: -
j_gene: TRBJ2-6
abundance: -
CDR3aa: CASSPTTEASGANVLTF
CDR3nt: TGTGCCAGCTCACCCACGACGGAGGCCTCTGGGGCCAACGTCCTGACTTTC

v_gene: TRBV9
d_gene: -
j_gene: TRBJ2-1
abundance: -
CDR3aa: CASSVGSVYSYNEQFF
CDR3nt: TGTGCCAGCAGCGTAGGGAGCGTGTACTCCTACAATGAGCAGTTCTTC

v_gene: TRBV24-1
d_gene: -
j_gene: TRBJ2-5
abundance: -
CDR3aa: CATRERRVGTQYF
CDR3nt: TGTGCCACCAGGGAGCGGAGGGTTGGGACCCAGTACTTC

v_gene: TRBV7-6
d_gene: -
j_gene: TRBJ2-2
abundance: -
CDR3aa: CASSLVAGRTGELFF
CDR3nt: TGTGCCAGCAGCTTAGTGGCAGGGAGGACCGGGGAGCTGTTTTTT

v_gene: TRBV24-1
d_gene: -
j_gene: TRBJ1-5
abundance: -
CDR3aa: CATSIGNQPQHF
CDR3nt: TGTGCCACCAGTATAGGCAATCAGCCCCAGCATTTT